This TCR beta chain was observed in a study of T-cell memory formation after mild COVID-19. Trimming removed 2 bases from V and 2 bases from J, with 6 bases in between. Germline V gene sequence: CDR1 MNHEY, CDR2 SVGEGT. The CDR3 has 13 amino acids. Each CDR3 protein gets one entry after TCRdb re-called the 5' RACE reads with MiXCR. Here the sample spans some 40,000 distinct CDR3 sequences, approximately 7% being singletons. This clonotype was found many times. Sequenced material: PBMCs or a T cell subset sorted from them (not recorded which). The chain is built from TRBV6-2 or TRBV6-3 and TRBJ2-5; maybe TRBD2 (5 bases). The clonotype originates from a man aged 18 to 30 who had mild COVID-19 (a few samples of this study predate the infection). Cell type and time point are not known. This chain's CDR3 is CASSYGLQETQYF. The CDR3 DNA follows: TGTGCCAGCAGTTACGGACTTCAAGAGACCCAGTACTTC.